This T cell receptor beta chain was sequenced during a study of molecular identifiers for immune sequencing clone quantification. Study-level information: Within a replicate experiment, RNA obtained from either roughly 20,000 or 100,000 naive CD8 cells was divided into five aliquots, and four of those aliquots were then sequenced.

A CD8+CD4-CCR7+CD45RA+ gate was used to sort naive CD8 T cells. This clonotype was detected ten times or more. Antigen specificity is unknown. Whole-study results and caveats: Jurkat TCR RNA that was spiked in from one cell was reportedly detectable among 750,000 to 1,000,000 naive cells.

One entry per CDR3 protein results from TCRdb running MiXCR on the PCR reads. The repertoire includes 300,000 to 400,000 distinct CDR3 sequences, 20% to 25% of them detected once, and approximately 0.8% sits in the top ten. The CDR3 spans 15 residues. CDR1 and CDR2 (germline): LGHNA, YSLEER. The V end was cut by 0 bases, the J end by 8 bases, with 13 bases between. This sequence was found in a human donor in good health. Some libraries in this study had Jurkat cell RNA spiked in. The rearrangement joins TRBV4-3 to TRBJ1-4, with no clear D. The material sequenced was naive CD8+ T cells from blood, with Jurkat cell RNA spiked in. This sample's subset: FACS-sorted CD8+CD4-CCR7+CD45RA+ naive T cells. CDR3 protein: CASSQDLGSGEKLFF. In nucleotides, the CDR3 is TGCGCCAGCAGCCAAGATCTCGGGTCGGGGGAAAAACTGTTTTTT.